This T cell receptor (beta chain) was identified in a study of T cell changes during pregnancy in multiple sclerosis. Using immunoSEQ multiplex PCR, the repertoire was profiled, and TCRdb retains in-frame clones only, with some absent. The table has some 70,000 clones, 91% seen once. CDR1 and CDR2 from the germline V gene are SGHNT and YYREEE (reference sequence). The V segment lost 0 bases and the J segment 3 bases; nucleotides outside the gene matches: 5. The CDR3 has 17 amino acids. J is TRBJ1-3 and V is TRBV5-4; 11 nucleotides match TRBD1. This TCR came from a female donor in good health, enrolled as a control in a pregnancy study. The material was CD4+ T cells from peripheral blood mononuclear cells, obtained in the third trimester of pregnancy. The CDR3: CASSLVGQGAFGNTIYF. The CDR3 region has the DNA TGTGCCAGCAGCTTGGTAGGACAGGGGGCGTTTGGAAACACCATATATTTT.